This T cell receptor (beta chain) was found in a study of T cell responses to AZD1222 COVID-19 vaccine. Notes on the study in general: Baseline seropositivity occurred in only 5 to 7 AZD1222 recipients. Scientists sampled the repertoires only once the peak T cell response had passed.

TCRdb keeps only in-frame clones here, not all; method: immunoSEQ multiplex PCR. The table lists about 150,000 clones, over 90% of them singletons. Between the trimmed V and J ends, which lost 5 bases and 7 bases, there was a span of 14 bases. The germline CDR1 and CDR2 sequences are MGHDK and SYGVNS. The CDR3 has 13 amino acids. Note on this clone: Its antigen is undetermined.

The sequencing here drew on peripheral blood, taken on day 0 of AZD1222 vaccination. The chain couples TRBV25-1 to TRBJ1-2; weak D call: TRBD1 (5 bases). The origin of this receptor is an adult in good health. The DNA for the CDR3 is TGTGCCAGCAGTCCCCAGGGCCTGGGTGGCTACACCTTC. It translates to CASSPQGLGGYTF.